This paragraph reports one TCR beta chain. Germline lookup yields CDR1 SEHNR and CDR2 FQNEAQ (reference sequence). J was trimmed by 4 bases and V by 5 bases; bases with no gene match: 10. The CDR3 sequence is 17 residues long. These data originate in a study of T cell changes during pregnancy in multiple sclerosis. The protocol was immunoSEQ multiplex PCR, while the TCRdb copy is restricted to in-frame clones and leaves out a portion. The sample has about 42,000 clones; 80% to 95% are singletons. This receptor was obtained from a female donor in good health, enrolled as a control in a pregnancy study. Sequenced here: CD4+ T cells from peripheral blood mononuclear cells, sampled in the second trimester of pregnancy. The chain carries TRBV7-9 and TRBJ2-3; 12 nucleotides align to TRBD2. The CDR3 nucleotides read TGTGCCAGCAGCGGTCTAGCGGGAGGGTCGAGACCAGATACGCAGTATTTT. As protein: CASSGLAGGSRPDTQYF.